This T cell receptor (beta chain) is drawn from a study of immune evolution from preneoplasia to lung adenocarcinoma. Libraries were prepared by immunoSEQ multiplex PCR; TCRdb keeps only in-frame clonotypes and omits some of them. The profile shows more than 1,500 clones, approximately 80% of them singletons. CDR1 is SGHNT, CDR2 YYREEE, per germline (reference sequence). Trimming took off 1 base at V and 7 bases at J, with 5 bases between the two ends. CDR3 length: 11 residues. This clonotype was sampled from a person aged 45-65 years with lung adenocarcinoma. The V and J genes are TRBV5-4 and TRBJ2-5; no clear D. The sequenced material came from FFPE invasive lung adenocarcinoma tissue. This CDR3 is CASSLMGTQYF. The CDR3 nucleotides are TGTGCCAGCAGCTTGATGGGGACCCAGTACTTC. The variable domain in full, completed from reference TRBV5-4 and TRBJ2-5, reads ETGVTQSPTHLIKTRGQQVTLRCSSQSGHNTVSWYQQALGQGPQFIFQYYREEENGRGNFPPRFSGLQFPNYSSELNVNALELDDSALYLCASSLMGTQYFGPGTRLLVL.